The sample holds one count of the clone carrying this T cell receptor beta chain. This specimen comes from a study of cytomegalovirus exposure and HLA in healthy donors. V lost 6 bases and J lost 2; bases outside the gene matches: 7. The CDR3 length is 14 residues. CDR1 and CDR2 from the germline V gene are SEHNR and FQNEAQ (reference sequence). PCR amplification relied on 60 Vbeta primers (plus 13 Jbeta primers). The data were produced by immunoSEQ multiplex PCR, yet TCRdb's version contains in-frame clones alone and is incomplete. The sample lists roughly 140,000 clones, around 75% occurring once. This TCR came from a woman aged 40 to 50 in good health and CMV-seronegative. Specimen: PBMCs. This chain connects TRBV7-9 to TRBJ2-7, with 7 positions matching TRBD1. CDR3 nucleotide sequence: TGTGCCAGCAGACGCTCCGGGACAGCCTACGAGCAGTACTTC. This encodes CASRRSGTAYEQYF.